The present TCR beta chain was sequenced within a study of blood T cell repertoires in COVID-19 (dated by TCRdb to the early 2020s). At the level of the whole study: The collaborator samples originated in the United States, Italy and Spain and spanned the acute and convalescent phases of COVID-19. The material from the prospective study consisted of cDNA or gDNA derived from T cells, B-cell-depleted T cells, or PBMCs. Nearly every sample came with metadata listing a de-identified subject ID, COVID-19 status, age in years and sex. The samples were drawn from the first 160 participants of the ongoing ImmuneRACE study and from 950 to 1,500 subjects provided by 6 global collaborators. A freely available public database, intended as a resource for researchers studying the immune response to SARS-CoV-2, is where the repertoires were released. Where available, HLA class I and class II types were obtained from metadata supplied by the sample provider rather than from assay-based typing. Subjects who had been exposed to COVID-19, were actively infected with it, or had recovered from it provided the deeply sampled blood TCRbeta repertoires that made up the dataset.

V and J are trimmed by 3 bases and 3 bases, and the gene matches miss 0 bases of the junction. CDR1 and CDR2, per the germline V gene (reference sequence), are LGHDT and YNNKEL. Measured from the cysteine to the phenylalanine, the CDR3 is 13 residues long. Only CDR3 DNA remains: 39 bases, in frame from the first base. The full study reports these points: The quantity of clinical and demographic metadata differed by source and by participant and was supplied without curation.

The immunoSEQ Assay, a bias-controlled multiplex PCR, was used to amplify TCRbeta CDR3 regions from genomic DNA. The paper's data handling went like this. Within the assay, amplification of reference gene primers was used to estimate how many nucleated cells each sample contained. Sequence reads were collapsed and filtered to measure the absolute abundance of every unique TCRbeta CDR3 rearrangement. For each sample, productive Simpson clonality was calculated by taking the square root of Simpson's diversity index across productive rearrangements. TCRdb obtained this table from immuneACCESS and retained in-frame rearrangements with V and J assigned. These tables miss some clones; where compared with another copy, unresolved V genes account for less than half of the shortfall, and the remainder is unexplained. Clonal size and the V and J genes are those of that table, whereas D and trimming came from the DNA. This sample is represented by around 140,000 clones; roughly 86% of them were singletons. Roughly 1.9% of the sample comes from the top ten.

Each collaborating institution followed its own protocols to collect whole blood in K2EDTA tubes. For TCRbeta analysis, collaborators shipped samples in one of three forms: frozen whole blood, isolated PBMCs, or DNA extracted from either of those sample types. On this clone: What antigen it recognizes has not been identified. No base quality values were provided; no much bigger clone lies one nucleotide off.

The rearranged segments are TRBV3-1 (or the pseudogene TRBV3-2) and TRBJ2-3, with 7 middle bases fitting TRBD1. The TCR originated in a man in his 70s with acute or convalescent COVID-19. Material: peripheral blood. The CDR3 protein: CASSQTGTDTQYF. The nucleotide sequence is TGTGCCAGCAGCCAGACAGGGACAGATACGCAGTATTTT.